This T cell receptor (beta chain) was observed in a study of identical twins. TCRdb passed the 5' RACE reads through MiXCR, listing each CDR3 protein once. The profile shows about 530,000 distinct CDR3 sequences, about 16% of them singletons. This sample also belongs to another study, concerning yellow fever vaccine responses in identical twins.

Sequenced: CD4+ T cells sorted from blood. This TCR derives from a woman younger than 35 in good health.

DNA of the CDR3: TGCAGTGCTAGGGGGCCTCTGGAGCAGTTCTTC. Translated: CSARGPLEQFF. The gene calls are TRBV20-1 and TRBJ2-1, with D possibly matching TRBD1 (5 bases). The ends were cut back, 3 bases at V and 10 bases at J, with 10 bases in the middle. Germline CDR1 is DFQATT and CDR2 is SNEGSKA (reference sequence). CDR3 length: 11 residues.